Listed here are 32 T cell receptor beta chains from one sample, sequenced in a study of shared clonotypes between healthy human individuals. The table came from immunoSEQ multiplex PCR; TCRdb's copy has only in-frame clones and leaves some out. The sample holds about half a million clones, about 78% seen once. Sequenced: PBMCs. Receptors originate from a middle-aged woman in good health. Some clones in this sample may be carry-over from other donors' samples.

The chain recombines TRBV6-5 with TRBJ1-2; 7 bases match TRBD1. CDR3 length equals 13 residues. Germline lookup yields CDR1 MNHEY and CDR2 SVGAGI. The junction had 2 bases not matched to a gene; V was cut back by 4 bases and J by 3 bases. As DNA, the CDR3 is TGTGCCAGCAGTTGGCAGGGGGACTATGGCTACACCTTC. Residues: CASSWQGDYGYTF.

The chain uses TRBV7-9 and TRBJ2-7; 10 bases align to TRBD2. V shed 5 bases, J shed 1 base, and the junction held 8 bases outside the gene matches. The CDR3 length is 16 residues. Germline loops: CDR1 SEHNR, CDR2 FQNEAQ (reference sequence). The CDR3 here is CASSGISGRGSYEQYF. Written as DNA, the CDR3 is TGTGCCAGCAGCGGGATAAGCGGGAGGGGATCCTACGAGCAGTACTTC.

J is TRBJ1-1 and V is TRBV29-1; TRBD1 agrees at 9 bases. The V and J ends lost 7 bases and 4 bases, in that order; junction bases with no gene match: 7. Germline V CDR1 and CDR2: SQVTM, ANQGSEA. The CDR3 sequence is 13 residues long. The CDR3 DNA reads as TGCAGCGGATCGACAGGGGGGATCACTGAAGCTTTCTTT. It specifies CSGSTGGITEAFF.

This chain links TRBV7-9 with TRBJ1-1; D is unresolved. The germline V gene has CDR1 SEHNR and CDR2 FQNEAQ (reference sequence). Trimming stripped 4 bases from V and 11 bases from J, with 17 bases between. The CDR3 runs 13 residues. Here the CDR3 DNA reads TGTGCCAGCAGCTCCTACGATCTATTAATGGCTTTCTTT. It translates to CASSSYDLLMAFF.

This clone was counted between two and nine times. J is TRBJ2-1 and V is TRBV7-2, with 11 bases fitting TRBD2. CDR3 length: 15 amino acids. The V gene end was trimmed by 1 base and the J gene end by 6 bases; junction bases not matched to a gene: 2. Germline V gene data show CDR1 as SGHTA and CDR2 as FQGNSA. CDR3 protein: CASSLEGLAANEQFF. The DNA for the CDR3 is TGTGCCAGCAGCTTAGAGGGACTAGCGGCCAATGAGCAGTTCTTC.

The CDR3 loop reads CASSLSPPRAGELFF. CDR3 DNA: TGTGCCAGCAGTCTCTCCCCCCCAAGGGCAGGGGAACTGTTTTTT. V gene TRBV28 combines with J gene TRBJ1-4, with a weak D call TRBD1 (6 bases). CDR1 and CDR2 (germline): MDHEN, SYDVKM. With 5 bases removed from V and 12 bases from J, the gap between germline ends came to 22 bases. This CDR3 has 15 amino acids.

The chain combines TRBV7-9 with TRBJ2-3, with D perhaps assigned TRBD1 or TRBD2 (6 bases each). Germline V gene sequence: CDR1 SEHNR, CDR2 FQNEAQ (reference sequence). Between the trimmed V and J ends, which lost 5 bases and 0 bases, there was a span of 15 bases. This CDR3 is 16 amino acids long. The DNA for the CDR3 is TGTGCCAGCAGCAGATCAACAGGGACTAGCACAGATACGCAGTATTTT. This codes for CASSRSTGTSTDTQYF.

The rearrangement joins TRBV27 to TRBJ2-7, with TRBD2 as a possible D gene (6 bases). CDR3 size: 15 residues. V lost 5 bases and J lost 3, with 17 bases in between. Germline V gene sequence: CDR1 MNHEY, CDR2 SMNVEV (reference sequence). CDR3 sequence reads: CASSTPGTHIYEQYF. CDR3 in DNA: TGTGCCAGCAGTACTCCCGGGACTCATATCTACGAGCAGTACTTC.

The chain uses TRBV28 and TRBJ2-1; unclear D gene. The CDR3 contains 13 residues. Germline V gene data show CDR1 as MDHEN and CDR2 as SYDVKM. V dropped 3 bases and J dropped 4 bases, with 7 bases sitting between them. The CDR3 sequence: CASSLGIYNEQFF. The CDR3, as DNA: TGTGCCAGCAGTTTGGGTATATACAATGAGCAGTTCTTC.

This clone was picked up one time. V and J are TRBV28 and TRBJ2-2; weak D call: TRBD2 (5 bases). The CDR3 covers 15 residues. The V end lost 3 bases, the J end lost 5 bases, and 13 bases lay between the germline ends. Germline V gene lookup returns CDR1 MDHEN and CDR2 SYDVKM. The CDR3 loop reads CASSLLGRRTGELFF. In nucleotides, the CDR3 is TGTGCCAGCAGTTTGTTAGGGAGAAGGACCGGGGAGCTGTTTTTT.

This clone was seen only a few times. The chain uses TRBV6-4 and TRBJ2-2, with 12 bases lining up with TRBD2. The CDR3 consists of 16 residues. Trimming cost V 6 bases and J 6 bases; bases outside gene matches: 8. CDR1 MRHNA and CDR2 SNTAGT come from the germline V gene. The CDR3 nucleotides read TGTGCCAGCAGCCTAGAGGGACTAGCGGGCGCCGGGGAGCTGTTTTTT. Translated: CASSLEGLAGAGELFF.

The V and J genes are TRBV9 and TRBJ1-1; D remains ambiguous. V lost 0 bases and J 2 bases, leaving 8 bases between the germline ends. Looked up from germline, CDR1 is SGDLS and CDR2 is YYNGEE. This CDR3 has 14 residues. Written as DNA, the CDR3 is TGTGCCAGCAGCGTAGTAAACGCCAACACTGAAGCTTTCTTT. Translation: CASSVVNANTEAFF.

A word on this clone: This may be a read error: a much more frequent sequence differs by one nucleotide. The V and J genes are TRBV19 and TRBJ2-2; a possible D gene is TRBD2 (6 bases). Germline assignment: CDR1 LNHDA and CDR2 SQIVND (reference sequence). Deletions cut 5 bases from V and 0 bases from J, with 7 bases between. The CDR3 extends over 14 amino acids. The CDR3 is CASSVAANTGELFF. The CDR3 region has the DNA TGTGCCAGTAGTGTAGCGGCGAACACCGGGGAGCTGTTTTTT.

Remarks on this clone: Mismatch with germline at one junction end may stem from a read error. V is TRBV30 and J is TRBJ2-2; TRBD2 matches 7 bases. The CDR3 consists of 13 residues. CDR1 and CDR2 (germline): GTSNPN, SVGIG (reference sequence). CDR3 DNA sequence: TGTGCCTGGACCCGAGGGAGGGCCGGGGGGCTGTTTTTT. It encodes CAWTRGRAGGLFF.

This clone has only a few counts. This chain links TRBV19 with TRBJ1-5, with D hard to call. This CDR3 spans 15 amino acids. Trimming stripped 3 bases from V and 0 bases from J, with 9 bases between. Germline CDR1 is LNHDA and CDR2 is SQIVND (reference sequence). The CDR3 sequence: CASSMTGYSNQPQHF. CDR3 in DNA: TGTGCCAGTAGTATGACCGGTTATAGCAATCAGCCCCAGCATTTT. Drawing the rest from reference TRBV19 and TRBJ1-5, the complete variable domain is DGGITQSPKYLFRKEGQNVTLSCEQNLNHDAMYWYRQDPGQGLRLIYYSQIVNDFQKGDIAEGYSVSREKKESFPLTVTSAQKNPTAFYLCASSMTGYSNQPQHFGDGTRLSIL.

The chain links TRBV10-2 to TRBJ2-6, with D unclear. The germline V and J ends were trimmed by 5 bases and 2 bases, with 10 bases remaining between them. CDR1 and CDR2 from the germline V gene are WSHSY and SAAADI. The CDR3 loop spans 15 amino acids. The CDR3 DNA sequence: TGCGCCAGCAGTCCCTCCGCGGCTGGGGCCAACGTCCTGACTTTC. It codes for CASSPSAAGANVLTF.

In its sample, this clone was seen many times. The chain links TRBV7-2 to TRBJ1-5; 7 bases line up with TRBD1. After removal of 4 bases from V and 0 bases from J, the junction contained 3 bases not matched to a gene. Germline V CDR1 and CDR2: SGHTA, FQGNSA. The CDR3 has 15 residues. The CDR3 spells CASSSRTGSNQPQHF. The CDR3, as DNA: TGTGCCAGCAGCTCTAGGACAGGTAGCAATCAGCCCCAGCATTTT.

V usage is TRBV30 and J usage is TRBJ1-6, with D maybe TRBD1 (6 bases). The CDR3 is 14 amino acids. Deletions cut 3 bases from V and 5 bases from J, with 11 bases between. Germline CDR1 reads GTSNPN; CDR2 reads SVGIG (reference sequence). Here the CDR3 reads CAWSAGGNNSPLHF. For the CDR3, the DNA is TGTGCCTGGAGCGCCGGGGGCAATAATTCACCCCTCCACTTT.

V and J are TRBV25-1 and TRBJ1-6; D not certain. Trimming left V 3 bases short and J 0 bases short, with 3 bases between. Germline CDR1 and CDR2: MGHDK and SYGVNS. The CDR3 totals 14 residues. The chain's CDR3 is CASSEGSYNSPLHF. The CDR3 DNA sequence: TGTGCCAGCAGTGAGGGCTCCTATAATTCACCCCTCCACTTT.

The V call is TRBV9, the J call TRBJ1-3; D ambiguous. The CDR3 has 13 residues. V was clipped by 0 bases and J by 4 bases, with 5 bases between them. From germline, CDR1 is SGDLS and CDR2 YYNGEE. CDR3 residues: CASSVETGNTIYF. The CDR3 DNA reads TGTGCCAGCAGCGTAGAGACCGGAAACACCATATATTTT.

This chain uses TRBV7-3 with TRBJ2-6; a weak D match, TRBD1 (5 bases). Germline V gives CDR1 SGHTA, CDR2 FQGTGA. The V end was cut by 5 bases, the J end by 1 base, with 9 bases between. This CDR3 has 15 residues. In DNA, the CDR3 is TGTGCCAGCAGCGTTGACAGATCTGGGGCCAACGTCCTGACTTTC. Its translation: CASSVDRSGANVLTF.

The rearrangement links TRBV7-2 to TRBJ1-3; D not resolved. V lost 5 bases, J lost 3 bases, and 20 bases lay in between. The CDR3 is made up of 17 amino acids. Germline lookup yields CDR1 SGHTA and CDR2 FQGNSA. The DNA of the CDR3 is TGTGCCAGCAGCGCCCGTAATGGGGTAGGGTATGGAAACACCATATATTTT. Translated, it gives CASSARNGVGYGNTIYF.

V and J are TRBV10-2 and TRBJ2-7, with 8 bases matching TRBD1. Trimming cost V 6 bases and J 2 bases; bases outside gene matches: 6. Germline V gene sequence: CDR1 WSHSY, CDR2 SAAADI. The CDR3 has 14 amino acids. DNA for the CDR3: TGCGCCAGCAGCGCGGGACAGGTTCCCTACGAGCAGTACTTC. The encoded protein is CASSAGQVPYEQYF.

The DNA for the CDR3 is TGTGCCAGCAGTTTAAGTGACAGGGAAGCTTTCTTT. Its translation: CASSLSDREAFF. The J gene is TRBJ1-1, the V gene TRBV28; a possible D gene is TRBD1 (6 bases). V was trimmed by 2 bases and J by 8 bases, leaving 9 bases between them. This CDR3 is 12 amino acids long. CDR1 and CDR2 (germline): MDHEN, SYDVKM.

The V and J genes are TRBV5-5 and TRBJ2-6, with no clear D. Germline V CDR1 and CDR2: SGHKS, YYEKEE (reference sequence). The CDR3 runs to 17 residues. Trimming pared 2 bases from V and 1 base from J, leaving 13 bases between. CDR3 residues: CASSFTLQSSGANVLTF. The CDR3 region has the DNA TGTGCCAGCAGCTTCACTCTACAGTCTTCTGGGGCCAACGTCCTGACTTTC.

The V call is TRBV5-1, the J call TRBJ1-4, with D perhaps matching TRBD1 (5 bases). This CDR3 region has 15 residues. Trimming removed 1 base at V and 3 bases at J, with 10 bases between. Germline CDR1 is SGHRS and CDR2 is YFSETQ. CDR3 amino acids: CASSLIGGANEKLFF. The CDR3 DNA is TGCGCCAGCAGCTTGATCGGGGGTGCTAATGAAAAACTGTTTTTT. Together with reference TRBV5-1 and TRBJ1-4, the CDR3 gives the full variable domain: KAGVTQTPRYLIKTRGQQVTLSCSPISGHRSVSWYQQTPGQGLQFLFEYFSETQRNKGNFPGRFSGRQFSNSRSEMNVSTLELGDSALYLCASSLIGGANEKLFFGSGTQLSVL.

This chain connects TRBV26 to TRBJ2-5; TRBD2, the table's D call, was not compared with the DNA. TRBV26 is an annotated pseudogene. This CDR3 has 11 residues. CDR3 protein: CASSFSLTQYF. CDR3 coding DNA: TGTGCCAGCAGTTTTTCCCTTACCCAGTACTTC.

This clone occurred a few times. This rearrangement joins TRBV28 to TRBJ2-1; 13 bases are a match to TRBD2. There are 17 residues in the CDR3. Germline trimming cut 3 bases from V and 8 bases from J; bases unmatched to any gene: 10. Germline V gene sequence: CDR1 MDHEN, CDR2 SYDVKM. The CDR3, as DNA: TGTGCCAGCAGTTTCGCTGTGGGGACTAGCGGGATCGATGAGCAGTTCTTC. It encodes CASSFAVGTSGIDEQFF.

This clone was counted a single time. CDR3 coding DNA: TGTGCCAGCAGTGACACAGCGGGAGGGATGTCTAATGAGCAGTTCTTC. Its translation is CASSDTAGGMSNEQFF. The chain links TRBV6-4 to TRBJ2-1; 10 bases match TRBD2. There are 16 residues in the CDR3. J gave up 7 bases and V 2 bases, and 8 bases lay outside the gene matches. CDR1 and CDR2 from the germline V gene are MRHNA and SNTAGT.

The chain joins TRBV4-1 to TRBJ1-1; 7 bases map to TRBD1. V shed 3 bases, J shed 4 bases, and the junction held 17 bases outside the gene matches. CDR1 and CDR2 (germline): MGHRA, YSYEKL. The CDR3 covers 18 residues. The CDR3 spells CASSHRPGQKQRGTEAFF. Here the CDR3 DNA reads TGCGCCAGCAGCCACAGACCGGGACAGAAACAGCGGGGCACTGAAGCTTTCTTT.

The J gene is TRBJ2-4, the V gene TRBV4-2, with 7 bases identical to TRBD2. This CDR3 spans 15 amino acids. V lost 0 bases, J lost 3 bases, and 2 bases stayed unmatched. Germline V gene sequence: CDR1 LGHNA, CDR2 YNFKEQ. In DNA, the CDR3 is TGTGCCAGCAGCCAAGATCGGGGGGACAAAAACATTCAGTACTTC. It yields the protein CASSQDRGDKNIQYF.

This chain uses TRBV7-2 with TRBJ2-7; either TRBD1 or TRBD2 may fit D (5 bases each). Germline CDR1 and CDR2: SGHTA and FQGNSA. The CDR3 consists of 14 residues. V dropped 1 base and J dropped 6 bases, with 13 bases sitting between them. The CDR3: CASSLECRECEQYF. The CDR3 DNA reads TGTGCCAGCAGCTTAGAGTGCAGGGAGTGCGAGCAGTACTTC.